The next 22 T cell receptor beta chains were all read from a single sample in a study of OX40 agonist ivuxolimab in advanced cancers. Assay: immunoSEQ multiplex PCR; the TCRdb copy retains only in-frame clones and omits some. This table holds 70,000 or so clones, roughly 90% found once. The sample in question was CD4+ or CD8+ T cells sorted from blood, obtained in a trial of the OX40 agonist ivuxolimab. The receptors stem from an adult with an advanced solid tumor such as melanoma, head and neck, liver or kidney cancer.

The chain employs TRBV19 and TRBJ2-1; TRBD2 matches 11 bases. Germline CDR1 LNHDA, CDR2 SQIVND (reference sequence). V lost 4 bases to trimming and J lost 3 bases; unmatched junction nucleotides: 2. This CDR3 has 15 residues. The CDR3 DNA reads TGTGCCAGTAGTACCGGGACTAGCGGCTACAATGAGCAGTTCTTC. Amino acid sequence: CASSTGTSGYNEQFF. Combining the CDR3 with reference TRBV19 and TRBJ2-1 gives the whole variable domain DGGITQSPKYLFRKEGQNVTLSCEQNLNHDAMYWYRQDPGQGLRLIYYSQIVNDFQKGDIAEGYSVSREKKESFPLTVTSAQKNPTAFYLCASSTGTSGYNEQFFGPGTRLTVL.

The V call is TRBV6-5, the J call TRBJ2-7; 8 nucleotides agree with TRBD2. With V trimmed by 0 bases and J by 4 bases, 8 bases remained unmatched. Germline V gene lookup returns CDR1 MNHEY and CDR2 SVGAGI. There are 16 residues in the CDR3. DNA of the CDR3: TGTGCCAGCAGTTACTCGAGAGTAACTAGCGGTTACGAGCAGTACTTC. This translates into CASSYSRVTSGYEQYF.

In nucleotides, the CDR3 is TGTGCCAGCAGCCGGGGACTAATTCACTCCTACGAGCAGTACTTC. Its protein product is CASSRGLIHSYEQYF. The rearrangement uses TRBV9 and TRBJ2-7, with TRBD2 identical over 7 bases. J was trimmed by 0 bases and V by 4 bases; bases with no gene match: 7. This CDR3 region has 15 residues. CDR1 and CDR2 from the germline V gene are SGDLS and YYNGEE.

For the CDR3, the DNA is TGTGCCAGCAGCACCAGGGGGTGGGCTAGCGGGTACCAAGAGACCCAGTACTTC. It codes for CASSTRGWASGYQETQYF. The rearrangement links TRBV11-2 to TRBJ2-5, with TRBD2 as a possible D gene (8 bases). Trimming pared 5 bases from V and 0 bases from J, leaving 22 bases between. The germline CDR1 and CDR2 sequences are SGHAT and FQNNGV. This CDR3 comprises 18 residues.

This chain links TRBV9 with TRBJ1-5; 9 nucleotides line up with TRBD1. V dropped 3 bases and J dropped 0; count of bases not matched to a gene: 1. Germline-derived CDR1 and CDR2 are SGDLS and YYNGEE. This CDR3 region has 15 residues. The CDR3 DNA reads as TGTGCCAGCAGCGGGACAGGGGATAGCAATCAGCCCCAGCATTTT. Residues: CASSGTGDSNQPQHF.

The genes are TRBV11-3 and TRBJ1-6; unclear D gene. Germline values: CDR1 SGHNT, CDR2 YENEEA. The V gene lost 1 base and the J gene lost 7 bases, with 8 bases spanning the gap. This CDR3 contains 14 residues. This chain's CDR3 is CASSLGHLNSPLHF. The DNA of the CDR3 is TGTGCCAGCAGCTTAGGACACCTCAATTCACCCCTCCACTTT. The variable domain in full, completed from reference TRBV11-3 and TRBJ1-6, reads EAGVVQSPRYKIIEKKQPVAFWCNPISGHNTLYWYLQNLGQGPELLIRYENEEAVDDSQLPKDRFSAERLKGVDSTLKIQPAELGDSAVYLCASSLGHLNSPLHFGNGTRLTVT.

The genes are TRBV2 and TRBJ1-4, with D possibly being TRBD1 (5 bases). Germline assignment: CDR1 SNHLY and CDR2 FYNNEI. V was clipped by 10 bases and J by 1 base, with 10 bases between them. This CDR3 region has 13 residues. In nucleotides, the CDR3 is TGTGCCACTTCAGGGTTAACTAATGAAAAACTGTTTTTT. Translating gives CATSGLTNEKLFF.

The chain recombines TRBV4-3 with TRBJ1-1; D uncertain. Per the germline V gene, CDR1 is LGHNA and CDR2 is YSLEER. CDR3 length: 14 amino acids. Trimming left V 6 bases short and J 7 bases short, with 18 bases between. CDR3 sequence (DNA): TGCGCCAGCAGACCGAAAGGGAGTTCAGGTGAAGCTTTCTTT. It is translated as CASRPKGSSGEAFF.

This clone was counted a single time. The V call is TRBV27, the J call TRBJ1-2; no firm D call. CDR3 length equals 12 residues. The germline CDR1 and CDR2 sequences are MNHEY and SMNVEV (reference sequence). V was clipped by 2 bases and J by 4 bases, with 5 bases between them. The DNA for the CDR3 is TGTGCCAGCAGTTTAAACGGCTATGGCTACACCTTC. Protein sequence: CASSLNGYGYTF.

This sequence joins TRBV7-9 and TRBJ2-7; D is possibly TRBD1 (6 bases). Germline V gene data show CDR1 as SEHNR and CDR2 as FQNEAQ (reference sequence). The length of the CDR3 is 15 residues. V lost 5 bases and J 4 bases, leaving 18 bases between the germline ends. CDR3 sequence (DNA): TGTGCCAGCAGCCAAGGGGCGCGGCAGGGGTACGAGCAGTACTTC. Its protein is CASSQGARQGYEQYF.

The chain joins TRBV5-8 to TRBJ2-3; 7 bases match TRBD1. The V gene end was trimmed by 4 bases and the J gene end by 2 bases; junction bases not matched to a gene: 10. From germline, CDR1 is SGHTS and CDR2 YDEGEE. The CDR3 loop spans 16 amino acids. The CDR3 nucleotides read TGTGCCAGCAGCGCCCTTAAGGGGGCCCTCACAGATACGCAGTATTTT. Amino acids: CASSALKGALTDTQYF.

V is TRBV6-5 and J is TRBJ2-5, with D maybe TRBD1 (5 bases). The CDR3 covers 13 residues. V dropped 3 bases and J dropped 1 base, with 6 bases sitting between them. Germline-derived CDR1 and CDR2 are MNHEY and SVGAGI. As DNA, the CDR3 is TGTGCCAGCAGTTATGGGGCCCAAGAGACCCAGTACTTC. This encodes CASSYGAQETQYF.

The J gene is TRBJ2-7, the V gene TRBV18, with TRBD2 matching over 13 bases. The CDR3 consists of 18 residues. V lost 0 bases to trimming and J lost 1 base; unmatched junction nucleotides: 6. The germline V gene has CDR1 KGHSH and CDR2 LQKENI. CDR3 DNA sequence: TGTGCCAGCTCACCACCACCCGGGACTAGCGGGACGTCCTACGAGCAGTACTTC. Protein: CASSPPPGTSGTSYEQYF.

The CDR3 here is CSGGAEETQYF. CDR3 nucleotides: TGCAGTGGGGGAGCGGAAGAGACCCAGTACTTC. This sequence joins TRBV20-1 and TRBJ2-5; a possible D gene is TRBD2 (5 bases). Germline CDR1 DFQATT, CDR2 SNEGSKA (reference sequence). Deletions cut 7 bases from V and 3 bases from J, with 9 bases between. CDR3 length equals 11 residues.

The genes are TRBV5-6 and TRBJ2-3; 7 nucleotides line up with TRBD2. The germline gives CDR1 SGHDT, CDR2 YYEEEE. This CDR3 region has 17 residues. Trimming removed 2 bases from V and 0 bases from J; junction bases left unmatched: 9. CDR3 nucleotides: TGTGCCAGCAGCTTACTCACTAGCGCGGGGAGCACAGATACGCAGTATTTT. This sequence encodes CASSLLTSAGSTDTQYF.

This clone was observed once. CDR3 DNA sequence: TGTGCCAGCAGCTTGGAGGGGGGCTGGAAGACCCAGTACTTC. Protein: CASSLEGGWKTQYF. The rearrangement joins TRBV7-2 to TRBJ2-5; D tentatively reads TRBD1 or TRBD2 (6 bases each). Trimming shortened V by 3 bases and J by 6 bases, and 14 bases separated the two germline ends. Germline CDR1 reads SGHTA; CDR2 reads FQGNSA. The CDR3 has 14 amino acids.

This rearrangement joins TRBV7-8 to TRBJ1-2, with unresolved D. Trimming took 5 bases from V and 1 from J, leaving 11 bases between them. The CDR3 totals 14 residues. Germline V CDR1 and CDR2: SGHVS, FQNEAQ. This CDR3 is CASSPTIDNYGYTF. The CDR3 DNA is TGTGCCAGCAGCCCGACGATCGATAACTATGGCTACACCTTC.

The chain combines TRBV6-1 with TRBJ2-3, with D possibly being TRBD2 (5 bases). The ends were cut back, 5 bases at V and 4 bases at J, with 16 bases in the middle. The V gene's germline CDR1 is MNHNS and CDR2 SASEGT. This CDR3 is built from 15 residues. The CDR3 nucleotides read TGTGCCAGCAGTCGCCTAGCTAACAACCCAGATACGCAGTATTTT. Residues: CASSRLANNPDTQYF.

This clone occurred a few times. The rearrangement uses TRBV7-3 and TRBJ2-5, with D perhaps TRBD1 (6 bases). Germline loops: CDR1 SGHTA, CDR2 FQGTGA. The CDR3 covers 13 residues. V was clipped by 4 bases and J by 4 bases, with 10 bases between them. CDR3 sequence (DNA): TGTGCCAGCAGCTGGAGCAGGGGAGAGACCCAGTACTTC. Protein product: CASSWSRGETQYF. Drawing the rest from reference TRBV7-3 and TRBJ2-5, the complete variable domain is GAGVSQTPSNKVTEKGKYVELRCDPISGHTALYWYRQSLGQGPEFLIYFQGTGAADDSGLPNDRFFAVRPEGSVSTLKIQRTERGDSAVYLCASSWSRGETQYFGPGTRLLVL.

This clone was seen a single time. The rearrangement joins TRBV11-3 to TRBJ2-5; 10 nucleotides match TRBD2. This CDR3 spans 15 amino acids. The germline CDR1 and CDR2 sequences are SGHNT and YENEEA. J was trimmed by 4 bases and V by 4 bases; bases with no gene match: 6. CDR3 loop: CASSSPLAGVETQYF. The CDR3 DNA reads as TGTGCCAGCAGCTCCCCTCTAGCGGGAGTAGAGACCCAGTACTTC.

The rearrangement uses TRBV29-1 and TRBJ2-1, with D hard to call. Germline values: CDR1 SQVTM, CDR2 ANQGSEA. CDR3 size: 14 residues. V was clipped by 1 base and J by 7 bases, with 14 bases between them. DNA of the CDR3: TGCAGCGTTGAAGGACCCAATTCTCTAAATGAGCAGTTCTTC. Translating it yields CSVEGPNSLNEQFF.

The chain's CDR3 is CASSWTSGTYNEQFF. The DNA of the CDR3 is TGTGCCAGCAGCTGGACTAGCGGGACCTACAATGAGCAGTTCTTC. V usage is TRBV5-4 and J usage is TRBJ2-1; TRBD2 matches at 12 bases. Germline CDR1 SGHNT, CDR2 YYREEE (reference sequence). V was pared by 3 bases and J by 2 bases, with 0 bases of the junction left unmatched. This CDR3 region has 15 residues.